The following is a T cell receptor (beta chain) sequence with its context. What it binds is not known. These data are taken from a study of T cell responses to AZD1222 COVID-19 vaccine. Overall study findings and caveats: No repertoire was sampled before or during the peak T cell response, only after it.

Libraries were prepared by immunoSEQ multiplex PCR; TCRdb keeps only in-frame clonotypes and omits some of them. The data show more than 150,000 clones, 87% seen once. The length of the CDR3 is 13 residues. CDR1 and CDR2 from the germline V gene are KGHSH and LQKENI. V was clipped by 3 bases and J by 9 bases, with 11 bases between them. The chain carries TRBV18 and TRBJ1-4; unclear D gene. This sequence was found in an adult who received the AZD1222 COVID-19 vaccine. The sample was peripheral blood, taken 28 days after the second AZD1222 dose. The CDR3 reads CASSPGGNQKLFF. The CDR3 bases are TGTGCCAGCTCACCTGGAGGCAACCAAAAACTGTTTTTT.